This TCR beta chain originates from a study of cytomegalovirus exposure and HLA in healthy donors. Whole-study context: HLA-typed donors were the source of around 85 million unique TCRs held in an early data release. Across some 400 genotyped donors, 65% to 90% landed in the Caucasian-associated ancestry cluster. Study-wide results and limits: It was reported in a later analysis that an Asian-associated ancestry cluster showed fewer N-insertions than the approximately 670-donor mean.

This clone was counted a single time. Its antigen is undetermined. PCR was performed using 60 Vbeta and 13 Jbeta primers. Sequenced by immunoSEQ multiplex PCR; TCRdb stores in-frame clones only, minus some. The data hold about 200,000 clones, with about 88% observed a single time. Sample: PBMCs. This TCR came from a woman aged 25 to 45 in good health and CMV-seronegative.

CDR3: CASRWTGTQETQYF. CDR3 bases: TGTGCCAGCAGGTGGACAGGCACACAAGAGACCCAGTACTTC. V gene TRBV11-2 combines with J gene TRBJ2-5, with TRBD1 matching 7 bases. Germline V gene lookup returns CDR1 SGHAT and CDR2 FQNNGV. The trim removed 6 bases at V and 2 bases at J, leaving 6 bases unmatched. The CDR3 has 14 amino acids. Full variable domain (missing parts from reference TRBV11-2 and TRBJ2-5): EAGVAQSPRYKIIEKRQSVAFWCNPISGHATLYWYQQILGQGPKLLIQFQNNGVVDDSQLPKDRFSAERLKGVDSTLKIQPAKLEDSAVYLCASRWTGTQETQYFGPGTRLLVL.